This TCR beta chain originates from a study of T cells in Graves' hyperthyroidism and ophthalmopathy (dated by TCRdb to between 2019 and 2020). The study in broad terms: Peripheral blood was collected at initial diagnosis, before any treatment. The study also compared thyroid tissue and blood T-cell repertoires from 5 to 7 Graves' hyperthyroidism patients. Prospective prediction of ophthalmopathy was tested in an independent validation cohort consisting of some 19 hyperthyroidism patients and 17 patients who later progressed to ophthalmopathy. Once sampling was done, hyperthyroidism patients were given methimazole at a starting dose of 30 mg daily, whereas ophthalmopathy patients were given high-dose intravenous methylprednisolone. TCR V-J signatures able to tell the groups apart were searched for in a discovery cohort of 90 to 100 patients, of whom around 42 had Graves' ophthalmopathy and 55 to 60 had stable Graves' hyperthyroidism. According to the paper, TCR Vbeta CDR3 sequencing was carried out on 135 peripheral blood samples, which came from about 45 ophthalmopathy, roughly 75 hyperthyroidism and approximately 17 progressor patients. The 100 or so discovery patients were randomly split 7:3 into training and test sets.

Points on this clonotype: This clone's antigen is unknown. No qualities accompany the bases; no much larger clone lies one base away.

CDR1 and CDR2 were assigned from the germline V gene as MNHEY and SVGEGT. V is reduced by 0 bases and J by 8 bases, leaving a spacing of 13 bases between them. The CDR3 contains 15 residues, cysteine and phenylalanine counted. Just CDR3 DNA is preserved here, 45 bases in frame from base 1. Broader findings and caveats from the paper: Most expanded thyroid clonotypes (frequency above 0.001) were also detected in blood, suggesting blood repertoires may reflect thyroid immune responses. No statistical method was used to fix the sample size in advance, and group allocation was not hidden from the investigators. In validation, progression to ophthalmopathy was predicted by the model with about 70% sensitivity and about 72% specificity, a median of roughly six months before onset. A 13 V-J signature model separated ophthalmopathy from stable hyperthyroidism, with just over 85% sensitivity and 81.08% specificity in cross-validation and 80%/75% in testing.

Ophthalmopathy patients had moderately to severely active disease, with a Clinical Activity Score of 3 or more, a NOSPECS grade of 4 or more, and a disease duration of less than 3 months. Patients with uncontrolled infections, other autoimmune diseases, pregnancy or lactation were excluded. Diagnoses were established on the basis of clinical symptoms, serum thyroxine and TRAb, thyroid ultrasound, and orbital computed tomography. PBMCs were separated from 8 to 10 ml of fresh peripheral blood using Ficoll-Paque density gradient centrifugation. Trizol reagent was used to extract total RNA, and RNA quality was then checked on an Agilent 2100 Bioanalyzer. The TCR beta CDR3 regions were amplified from RNA transcripts. A first-round RT-PCR of the TCR CDR3 used the HTBI primer set with the Qiagen OneStep RT-PCR kit. Libraries were constructed in a second round of multiplex PCR, after which size selection and purification were performed. Paired-end sequencing of the libraries was performed with 100 bp reads on an Illumina HiSeq2000. The study's processing was this. SOAPnuke was used to process the raw data, throwing out any read that contained adapters or uncalled bases, had a mean Phred below 15, or lacked an exact constant-primer or identifier match. COPE v1.2.5 was used to merge the high-quality paired reads, and each unique nucleotide sequence was defined as a clonotype. Clonotypes were aligned to IMGT TRBV, TRBD and TRBJ reference segments using MiTCR v1.1. Only V-J combinations with frequency above 0.0001, covering about 99% of repertoires, were analysed. The TCS score was defined as F50 (clonal expansion) divided by E x V (chaos), with BLOSUM62-based TCRdist calculated between CDR3 peptides within each V-J. Welch's t-statistics and random forest reduced 450 to 600 V-J features to about 13, which were used in a naive Bayes classifier (R e1071). The raw public data were reprocessed by TCRdb itself: fastp quality trimming at Q25, MiXCR clonotype calling, in-frame beta chains only. Entries that share a CDR3 protein sequence are merged under the most common genes and DNA. The V and J calls follow TCRdb's processing rather than the paper's. The sample profile shows about 270,000 distinct CDR3 sequences; approximately 21% of them were found once. Jointly, the top ten make up 64% of the sample.

Sequenced: blood. This clonotype originated in a man between 25 and 39 years old with Graves' ophthalmopathy. The rearranged segments are TRBV6-2 or TRBV6-3 and TRBJ1-4, with the D segment identity uncertain. CDR3 region: CASSYSSKGGEKLFF. The DNA reads TGTGCCAGCAGTTACTCCAGTAAGGGCGGAGAAAAACTGTTTTTT.